This T cell receptor (beta chain) was retrieved from a study of neurological immune-mediated disorders. Overall study context: Secondary progressive disease was present in 3, and relapsing-remitting disease in 31, of the approximately 35 multiple sclerosis patients. Broader study findings: Falling below healthy controls, multiple sclerosis showed the least TCR clonal expansion, while HTLV-1-associated myelopathy showed the most. A possible signature appeared as one related-CDR3 cluster, in which phylogenetic grouping placed the repertoires of 18 of 34 multiple sclerosis patients.

With 4 bases removed from V and 6 bases from J, the gap between germline ends came to 16 bases. Germline V CDR1 and CDR2: SNHLY, FYNNEI. The CDR3 has 14 residues. This clonotype was picked up many times. As yet, its antigen is unknown. From 15-18 subjects, over 160 million TCR-beta sequences were obtained in each sequencing run. TCRdb reanalysed the 5' RACE reads using MiXCR and keeps one entry per CDR3 protein. The sample includes tens of thousands of distinct CDR3 sequences, about 4.2% of them seen just once. This TCR was recovered from a man in his forties or fifties with multiple sclerosis. The sequenced sample consisted of PBMCs. This sequence joins TRBV2 and TRBJ2-7; D gene uncertain. The CDR3 is CASSVHLQVSEQYF. CDR3 sequence (DNA): TGTGCCAGCAGTGTCCACCTTCAGGTATCCGAGCAGTACTTC.